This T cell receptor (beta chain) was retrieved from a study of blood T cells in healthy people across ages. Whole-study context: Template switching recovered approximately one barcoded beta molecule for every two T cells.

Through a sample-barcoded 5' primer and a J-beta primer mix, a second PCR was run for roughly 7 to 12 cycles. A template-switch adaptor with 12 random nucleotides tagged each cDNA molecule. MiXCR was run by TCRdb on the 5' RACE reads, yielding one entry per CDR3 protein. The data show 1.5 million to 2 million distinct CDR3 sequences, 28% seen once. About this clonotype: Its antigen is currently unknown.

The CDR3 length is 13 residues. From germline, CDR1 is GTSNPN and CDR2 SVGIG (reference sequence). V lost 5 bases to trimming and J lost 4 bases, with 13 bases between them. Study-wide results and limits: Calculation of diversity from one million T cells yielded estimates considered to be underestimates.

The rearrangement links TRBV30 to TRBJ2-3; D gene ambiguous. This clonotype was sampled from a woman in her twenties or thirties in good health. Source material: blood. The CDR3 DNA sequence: TGTGCCTGGGACCGTCGCTCTGCAGATACGCAGTATTTT. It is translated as CAWDRRSADTQYF.